This T cell receptor beta chain was profiled in a study of beta chain features in type 1 diabetes. General study findings and limits: Shorter TCRB CDR3s, moderately but significantly so, were found in Type 1 diabetes patients in all four CD4+ subsets. It was not settled here whether HLA type affects TCRB rearrangement.

Note on this clone: Its antigen is unknown.

The entirety of the isolated RNA underwent reverse transcription, so expressed TCRB transcripts were sequenced. Sequencing was performed with immunoSEQ multiplex PCR; in TCRdb, only in-frame clones are kept and a portion is missing. The table has 55,000 to 85,000 clones, more than 45% seen once. The V and J ends lost 4 bases and 3 bases respectively, with 15 bases between them. Germline lookup yields CDR1 LNHDA and CDR2 SQIVND (reference sequence). The CDR3 is 15 residues long. Each donor gave one heparinised blood draw averaging about 120 mL. CD45RO/CCR7/CD25/CD127/CD95/CD27 staining was used to isolate CD4+ naive, central memory, regulatory and stem cell-like memory cells by sorting.

The sample consisted of central memory CD4+ T cells from blood. The rearrangement uses TRBV19 and TRBJ1-1, with D possibly being TRBD1 (5 bases). The clonotype comes from a man in his thirties or forties with type 1 diabetes. The CDR3 nucleotides read TGTGCCAGTAGTAAATCAGGGCAGTTGCACACTGAAGCTTTCTTT. Its translation: CASSKSGQLHTEAFF.